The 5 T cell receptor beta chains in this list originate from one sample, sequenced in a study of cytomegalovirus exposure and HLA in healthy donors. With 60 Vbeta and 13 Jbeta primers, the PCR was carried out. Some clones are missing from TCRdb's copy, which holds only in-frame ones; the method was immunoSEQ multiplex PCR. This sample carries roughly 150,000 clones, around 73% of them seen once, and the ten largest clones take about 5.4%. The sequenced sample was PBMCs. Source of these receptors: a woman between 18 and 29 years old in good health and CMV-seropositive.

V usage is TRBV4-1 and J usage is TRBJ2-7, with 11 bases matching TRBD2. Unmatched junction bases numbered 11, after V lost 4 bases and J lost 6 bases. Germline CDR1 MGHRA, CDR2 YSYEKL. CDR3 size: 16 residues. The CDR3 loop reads CASSPDNIAGGREQYF. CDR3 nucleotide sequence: TGCGCCAGCAGCCCAGACAACATAGCGGGGGGGCGCGAGCAGTACTTC.

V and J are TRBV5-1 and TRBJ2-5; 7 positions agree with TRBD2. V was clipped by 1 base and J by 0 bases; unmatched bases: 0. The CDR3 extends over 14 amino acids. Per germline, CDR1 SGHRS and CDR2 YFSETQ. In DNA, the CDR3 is TGCGCCAGCAGCTTGCGGGGGGACCAAGAGACCCAGTACTTC. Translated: CASSLRGDQETQYF. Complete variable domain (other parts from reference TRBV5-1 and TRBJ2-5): KAGVTQTPRYLIKTRGQQVTLSCSPISGHRSVSWYQQTPGQGLQFLFEYFSETQRNKGNFPGRFSGRQFSNSRSEMNVSTLELGDSALYLCASSLRGDQETQYFGPGTRLLVL.

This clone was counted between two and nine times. The CDR3: CASNRGHDRGNSPLHF. The CDR3 DNA reads TGTGCCAGCAATCGGGGGCACGACAGGGGCAATTCACCCCTCCACTTT. The V call is TRBV6-4, the J call TRBJ1-6; 8 bases fit TRBD1. Trimming took 7 bases from V and 7 from J; bases not matched to a gene: 12. Germline V gives CDR1 MRHNA, CDR2 SNTAGT. The length of the CDR3 is 16 residues.

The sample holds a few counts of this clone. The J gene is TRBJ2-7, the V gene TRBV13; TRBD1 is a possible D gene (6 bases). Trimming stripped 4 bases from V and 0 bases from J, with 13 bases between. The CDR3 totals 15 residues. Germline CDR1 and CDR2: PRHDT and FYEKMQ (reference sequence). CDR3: CASSSRDTLSYEQYF. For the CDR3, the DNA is TGTGCCAGCAGCTCCCGGGACACCCTCTCCTACGAGCAGTACTTC.

CDR3 protein: CASSLHLRTGGEQYF. The CDR3 bases are TGCGCCAGCAGCCTCCACCTACGGACAGGGGGGGAGCAGTACTTC. The chain recombines TRBV4-3 with TRBJ2-7; TRBD1 matches at 10 bases. The germline gives CDR1 LGHNA, CDR2 YSLEER. The CDR3 runs to 15 residues. Germline trimming cut 4 bases from V and 7 bases from J; bases unmatched to any gene: 10.